This T cell receptor beta chain came from a study of blood T cell repertoires in COVID-19. The CDR3 has 16 residues. Germline lookup yields CDR1 LNHDA and CDR2 SQIVND (reference sequence). V lost 3 bases to trimming and J lost 3 bases, with 14 bases between them. Per the original methods: It was from reference gene primer amplification that nucleated cell counts were estimated. Produced via immunoSEQ multiplex PCR; TCRdb's table is partial and in-frame only. That table is the source of V, J and clone size, and D and trimming were worked out from the DNA. Of approximately 210,000 clones in the sample, around 90% were seen once.

Sample: peripheral blood. The rearrangement uses TRBV19 and TRBJ1-4; no clear D gene. This receptor was identified in a man aged 25-45 years with acute or convalescent COVID-19. Here the CDR3 DNA reads TGTGCCAGTAGTATGGTTTTTCGGTCTGCTAATGAAAAACTGTTTTTT. Its protein is CASSMVFRSANEKLFF.